The 10 T cell receptor beta chains presented below share a single source sample, sequenced in a study of spatial heterogeneity in lung cancer. MiXCR was run by TCRdb on the 5' RACE reads, yielding one entry per CDR3 protein. This table has more than 20,000 distinct CDR3 sequences, about 4.3% appearing once. Time point: sample taken at primary tumor resection. Whole RNA came from tumor, nontumor lung or frozen PBMC and was sequenced without being sorted. Specimen: PBMCs, collected at surgery. These receptors were obtained from a male donor with early-stage non-small cell lung cancer.

Within the sample, this clonotype is medium-sized. The gene calls are TRBV11-2 and TRBJ2-1; D may be TRBD2 (6 bases). Trimming removed 3 bases at V and 8 bases at J, with 8 bases between. Germline values: CDR1 SGHAT, CDR2 FQNNGV. The CDR3 has 12 residues. The CDR3: CASSFRGDEQFF. CDR3 sequence (DNA): TGTGCCAGCAGCTTCCGCGGGGATGAGCAGTTCTTC.

In its sample, this clonotype was seen many times. This chain uses TRBV18 with TRBJ1-5; 8 nucleotides line up with TRBD1. Germline V gene data show CDR1 as KGHSH and CDR2 as LQKENI. V gave up 6 bases and J gave up 3 bases; unmatched junction bases: 7. The CDR3 spans 15 residues. The DNA of the CDR3 is TGTGCCAGCTCGTCAACAGGGGGAATCAATCAGCCCCAGCATTTT. Translation gives CASSSTGGINQPQHF.

This clonotype has ten or more counts. The J gene is TRBJ1-1, the V gene TRBV2; no firm D call. V gave up 6 bases and J gave up 11 bases, with 16 bases separating them. The CDR3 extends over 12 amino acids. Per the germline V gene, CDR1 is SNHLY and CDR2 is FYNNEI. CDR3 protein: CASRDGPRGAFF. The CDR3 DNA reads TGTGCCAGCAGGGACGGGCCCCGCGGGGCTTTCTTT.

This clonotype occurred many times. The J gene is TRBJ1-1, the V gene TRBV7-9, with no clear D. V was clipped by 2 bases and J by 0 bases, with 7 bases between them. The CDR3 is 14 residues long. The V gene's germline CDR1 is SEHNR and CDR2 FQNEAQ (reference sequence). The CDR3 loop is CASSLQVMNTEAFF. DNA for the CDR3: TGTGCCAGCAGCTTACAGGTTATGAACACTGAAGCTTTCTTT.

This clonotype was recorded many times. V gene TRBV28 combines with J gene TRBJ2-2; TRBD1 might be the D (6 bases). Trimming stripped 3 bases from V and 0 bases from J, with 14 bases between. Germline CDR1 reads MDHEN; CDR2 reads SYDVKM. The CDR3 length is 17 residues. The CDR3 DNA reads as TGTGCCAGCAGTTTCGGGGCACAGGGCGCGAACACCGGGGAGCTGTTTTTT. Protein product: CASSFGAQGANTGELFF.

This clonotype was detected ten times or more. The V call is TRBV19, the J call TRBJ1-5; 7 bases map to TRBD1. The CDR3 is 13 amino acids. Germline V lookup: CDR1 LNHDA, CDR2 SQIVND (reference sequence). V lost 9 bases, J lost 6 bases, and 8 bases stayed unmatched. The CDR3 sequence: CASQTGRVQPQHF. CDR3 coding DNA: TGTGCCAGCCAGACAGGGCGGGTTCAGCCCCAGCATTTT.

This clonotype has ten or more counts. J is TRBJ1-4 and V is TRBV27; D ambiguous. The CDR3 totals 14 residues. The V gene's germline CDR1 is MNHEY and CDR2 SMNVEV (reference sequence). The ends were cut back, 7 bases at V and 0 bases at J, with 9 bases in the middle. CDR3 in amino acids: CASKWRATNEKLFF. The CDR3 DNA is TGTGCCAGCAAATGGCGTGCAACTAATGAAAAACTGTTTTTT.

The genes are TRBV7-3 and TRBJ2-1, with 10 bases lining up with TRBD2. V lost 2 bases, J lost 4 bases, and 8 bases stayed unmatched. The CDR3 length is 17 residues. Germline CDR1 and CDR2: SGHTA and FQGTGA. The CDR3 nucleotides are TGTGCCAGCAGCTTAGACCCCACTAGCGGGGTATACAATGAGCAGTTCTTC. Translated, it gives CASSLDPTSGVYNEQFF. Variable domain in full (rest from reference TRBV7-3 and TRBJ2-1): GAGVSQTPSNKVTEKGKYVELRCDPISGHTALYWYRQSLGQGPEFLIYFQGTGAADDSGLPNDRFFAVRPEGSVSTLKIQRTERGDSAVYLCASSLDPTSGVYNEQFFGPGTRLTVL.

This clonotype was detected ten times or more. This rearrangement joins TRBV20-1 to TRBJ2-1, with D perhaps matching TRBD1 (5 bases). Germline loops: CDR1 DFQATT, CDR2 SNEGSKA (reference sequence). Between the trimmed V and J ends, which lost 5 bases and 4 bases, there was a span of 18 bases. The CDR3 runs 15 residues. For the CDR3, the DNA is TGCAGTGCTGGAAAACAGGCAGCGCCTTACAATGAGCAGTTCTTC. It translates to CSAGKQAAPYNEQFF.

This clonotype was seen repeatedly, ten times or more. In DNA form, the CDR3 reads TGCGCCAGCAAGAGGGGGCGGGATGAGCAGTTCTTC. Translated, it gives CASKRGRDEQFF. The V gene is TRBV23-1, the J gene TRBJ2-1; the match to TRBD1 covers 7 bases. TRBV23-1 is an ORF; its function is uncertain. The trim removed 7 bases at V and 8 bases at J, leaving 5 bases unmatched. The CDR3 consists of 12 residues.